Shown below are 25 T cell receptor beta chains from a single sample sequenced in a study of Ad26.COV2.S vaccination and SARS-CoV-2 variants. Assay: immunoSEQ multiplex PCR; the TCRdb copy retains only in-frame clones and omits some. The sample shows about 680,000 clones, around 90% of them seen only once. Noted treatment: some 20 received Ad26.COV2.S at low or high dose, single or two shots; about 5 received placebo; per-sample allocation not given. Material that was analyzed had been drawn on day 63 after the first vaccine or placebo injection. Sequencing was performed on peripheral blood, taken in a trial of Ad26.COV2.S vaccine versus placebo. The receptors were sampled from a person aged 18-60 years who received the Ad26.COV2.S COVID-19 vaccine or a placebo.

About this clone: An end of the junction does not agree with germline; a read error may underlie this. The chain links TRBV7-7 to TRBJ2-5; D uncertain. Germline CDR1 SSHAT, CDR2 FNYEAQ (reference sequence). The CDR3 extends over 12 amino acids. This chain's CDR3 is CASSSIGAAQYF. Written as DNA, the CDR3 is TGTGCTAGCAGCTCAATAGGTGCGGCCCAGTACTTC.

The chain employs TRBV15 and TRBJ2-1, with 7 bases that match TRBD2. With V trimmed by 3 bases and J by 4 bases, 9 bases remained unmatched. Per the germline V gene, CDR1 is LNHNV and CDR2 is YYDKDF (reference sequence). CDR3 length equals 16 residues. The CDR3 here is CATSRGKPAGYNEQFF. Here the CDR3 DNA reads TGTGCCACCAGCAGGGGGAAGCCAGCGGGGTACAATGAGCAGTTCTTC.

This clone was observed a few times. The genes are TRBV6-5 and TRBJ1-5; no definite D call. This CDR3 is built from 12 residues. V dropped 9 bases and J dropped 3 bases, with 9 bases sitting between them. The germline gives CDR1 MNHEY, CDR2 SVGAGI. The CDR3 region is CASGRDNQPQHF. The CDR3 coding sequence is TGTGCCAGTGGAAGGGACAATCAGCCCCAGCATTTT.

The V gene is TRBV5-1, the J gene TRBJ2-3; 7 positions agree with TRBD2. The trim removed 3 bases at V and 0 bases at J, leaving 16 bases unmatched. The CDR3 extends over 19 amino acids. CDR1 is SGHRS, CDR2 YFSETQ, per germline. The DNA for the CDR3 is TGCGCCAGCAGCTCCGCACTCGGGGGGTTGCCGTCTAGCACAGATACGCAGTATTTT. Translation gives CASSSALGGLPSSTDTQYF.

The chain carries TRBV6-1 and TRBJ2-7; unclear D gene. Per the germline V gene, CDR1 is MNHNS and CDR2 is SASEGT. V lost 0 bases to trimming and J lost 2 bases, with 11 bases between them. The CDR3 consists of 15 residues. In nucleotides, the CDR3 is TGTGCCAGCAGTGAAGCTCGCGTCTTACCCTACGAGCAGTACTTC. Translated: CASSEARVLPYEQYF.

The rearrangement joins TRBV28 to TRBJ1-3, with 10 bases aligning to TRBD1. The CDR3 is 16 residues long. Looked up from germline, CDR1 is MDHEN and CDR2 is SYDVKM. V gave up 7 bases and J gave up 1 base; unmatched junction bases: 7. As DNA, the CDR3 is TGTGCCAGCAAGACAGGGGGCACTTTATCTGGAAACACCATATATTTT. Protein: CASKTGGTLSGNTIYF. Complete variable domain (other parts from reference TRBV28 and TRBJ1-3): DVKVTQSSRYLVKRTGEKVFLECVQDMDHENMFWYRQDPGLGLRLIYFSYDVKMKEKGDIPEGYSVSREKKERFSLILESASTNQTSMYLCASKTGGTLSGNTIYFGEGSWLTVV.

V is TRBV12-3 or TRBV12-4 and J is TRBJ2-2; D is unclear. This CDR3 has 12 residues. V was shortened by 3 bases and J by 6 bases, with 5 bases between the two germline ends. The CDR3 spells CASSFRAGELFF. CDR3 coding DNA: TGTGCCAGCAGTTTCCGGGCCGGGGAGCTGTTTTTT.

CDR3: CASRSSTGELFF. The CDR3 DNA is TGTGCCAGCAGAAGTAGCACCGGGGAGCTGTTTTTT. This chain uses TRBV28 with TRBJ2-2, with no clear D. The CDR3 covers 12 residues. The V gene's germline CDR1 is MDHEN and CDR2 SYDVKM. V was pared by 6 bases and J by 4 bases, with 6 bases between.

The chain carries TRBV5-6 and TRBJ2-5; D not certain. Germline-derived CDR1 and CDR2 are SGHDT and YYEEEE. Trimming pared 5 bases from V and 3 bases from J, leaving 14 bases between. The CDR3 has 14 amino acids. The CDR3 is CASSPTYSKETQYF. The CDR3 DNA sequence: TGTGCCAGCAGTCCGACCTACTCAAAAGAGACCCAGTACTTC.

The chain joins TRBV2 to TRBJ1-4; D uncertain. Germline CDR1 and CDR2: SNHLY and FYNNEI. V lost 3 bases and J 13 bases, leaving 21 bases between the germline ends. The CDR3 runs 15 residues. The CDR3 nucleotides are TGTGCCAGCAGTGACGAGGTCCCCGGCACGGGGAGACTGTTTTTT. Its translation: CASSDEVPGTGRLFF.

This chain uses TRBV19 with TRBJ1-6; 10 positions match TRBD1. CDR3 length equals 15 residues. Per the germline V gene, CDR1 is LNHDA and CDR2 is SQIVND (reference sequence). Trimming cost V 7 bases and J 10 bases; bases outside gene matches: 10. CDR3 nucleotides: TGTGCCAGTACCTTGGGGGGGACAGGGGTATCACCCCTCCACTTT. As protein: CASTLGGTGVSPLHF.

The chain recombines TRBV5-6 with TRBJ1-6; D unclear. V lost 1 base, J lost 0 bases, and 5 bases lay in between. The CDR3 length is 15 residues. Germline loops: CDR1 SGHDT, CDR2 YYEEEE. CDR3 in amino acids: CASSLSSSYNSPLHF. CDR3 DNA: TGTGCCAGCAGCTTGTCGAGCTCCTATAATTCACCCCTCCACTTT.

CDR3 amino acids: CASSVVTQNTEAFF. The CDR3 coding sequence is TGTGCCAGCAGCGTAGTGACACAGAACACTGAAGCTTTCTTT. The chain combines TRBV9 with TRBJ1-1, with D uncertain. V lost 0 bases to trimming and J lost 1 base, with 7 bases between them. The CDR3 has 14 amino acids. The germline CDR1 and CDR2 sequences are SGDLS and YYNGEE.

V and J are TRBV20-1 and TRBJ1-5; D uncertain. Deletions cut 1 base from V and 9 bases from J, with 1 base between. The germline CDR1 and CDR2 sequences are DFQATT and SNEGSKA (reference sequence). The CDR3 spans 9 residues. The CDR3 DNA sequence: TGCAGTGCTAGAGCGCCCCAGCATTTT. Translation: CSARAPQHF.

In DNA form, the CDR3 reads TGTGCCAGCAGTTACGGACAGGGCCGGGGGCAGCCCCAGCATTTT. Its protein product is CASSYGQGRGQPQHF. V gene TRBV6-5 combines with J gene TRBJ1-5; TRBD1 aligns across 8 bases. Germline loops: CDR1 MNHEY, CDR2 SVGAGI. The CDR3 loop spans 15 amino acids. V was clipped by 2 bases and J by 7 bases; unmatched bases: 7.

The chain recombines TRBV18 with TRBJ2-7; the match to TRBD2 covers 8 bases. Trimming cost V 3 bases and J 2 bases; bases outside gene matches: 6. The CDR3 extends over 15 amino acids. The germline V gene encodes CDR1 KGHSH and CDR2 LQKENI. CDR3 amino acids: CASSPTSGATYEQYF. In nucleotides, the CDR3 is TGTGCCAGCTCACCCACTAGCGGAGCAACCTACGAGCAGTACTTC.

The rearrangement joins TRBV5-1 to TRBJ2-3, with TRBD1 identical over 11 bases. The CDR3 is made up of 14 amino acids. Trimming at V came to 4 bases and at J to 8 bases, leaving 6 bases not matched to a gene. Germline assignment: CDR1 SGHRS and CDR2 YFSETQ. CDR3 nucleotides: TGCGCCAGCAGCGAGGGACAGGGGGGAGGTACGCAGTATTTT. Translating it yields CASSEGQGGGTQYF.

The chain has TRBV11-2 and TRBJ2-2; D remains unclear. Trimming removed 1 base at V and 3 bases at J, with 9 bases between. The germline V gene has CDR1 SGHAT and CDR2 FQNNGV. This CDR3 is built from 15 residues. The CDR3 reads CASSLVGRDTGELFF. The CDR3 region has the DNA TGTGCCAGCAGCTTAGTTGGCAGAGACACCGGGGAGCTGTTTTTT. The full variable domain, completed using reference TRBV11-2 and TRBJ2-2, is EAGVAQSPRYKIIEKRQSVAFWCNPISGHATLYWYQQILGQGPKLLIQFQNNGVVDDSQLPKDRFSAERLKGVDSTLKIQPAKLEDSAVYLCASSLVGRDTGELFFGEGSRLTVL.

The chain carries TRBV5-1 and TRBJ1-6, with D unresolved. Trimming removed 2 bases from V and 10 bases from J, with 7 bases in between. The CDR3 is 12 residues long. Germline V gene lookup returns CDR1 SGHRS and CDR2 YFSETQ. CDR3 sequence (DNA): TGCGCCAGCAGCTTCGGGGAGTCACCCCTCCACTTT. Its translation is CASSFGESPLHF.

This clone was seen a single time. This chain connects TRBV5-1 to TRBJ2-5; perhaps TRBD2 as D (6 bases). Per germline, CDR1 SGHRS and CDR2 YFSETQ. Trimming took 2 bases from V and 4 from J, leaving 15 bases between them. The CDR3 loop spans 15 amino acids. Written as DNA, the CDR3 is TGCGCCAGCAGCTTCCAACAGGCGGAGGGAGAGACCCAGTACTTC. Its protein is CASSFQQAEGETQYF.

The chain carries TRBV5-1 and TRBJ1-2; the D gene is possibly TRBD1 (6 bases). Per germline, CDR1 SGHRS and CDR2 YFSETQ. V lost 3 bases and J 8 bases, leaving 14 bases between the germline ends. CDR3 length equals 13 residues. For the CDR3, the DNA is TGCGCCAGCAGCTCGGACAGATCGGTAGGCTACACCTTC. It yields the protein CASSSDRSVGYTF.

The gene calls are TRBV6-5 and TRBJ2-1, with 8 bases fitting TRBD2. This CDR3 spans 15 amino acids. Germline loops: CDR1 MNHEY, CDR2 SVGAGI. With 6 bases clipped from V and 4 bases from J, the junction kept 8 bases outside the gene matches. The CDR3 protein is CASSSGRGGYNEQFF. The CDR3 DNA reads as TGTGCCAGCAGCTCCGGGAGGGGGGGGTACAATGAGCAGTTCTTC.

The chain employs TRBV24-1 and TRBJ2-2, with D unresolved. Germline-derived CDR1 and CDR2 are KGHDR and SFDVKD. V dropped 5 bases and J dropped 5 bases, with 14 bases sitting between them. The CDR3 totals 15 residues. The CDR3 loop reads CATSGVPRPTGELFF. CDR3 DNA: TGTGCCACCAGTGGAGTTCCCCGACCTACCGGGGAGCTGTTTTTT.

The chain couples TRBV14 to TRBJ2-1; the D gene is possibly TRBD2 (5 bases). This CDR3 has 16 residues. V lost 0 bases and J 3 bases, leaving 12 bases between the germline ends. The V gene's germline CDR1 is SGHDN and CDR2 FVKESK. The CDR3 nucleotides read TGTGCCAGCAGCCAAGATGGTGGGAGTTACTACAATGAGCAGTTCTTC. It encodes CASSQDGGSYYNEQFF.

The DNA for the CDR3 is TGTGCCAGCAGCTTAGCTCTTAGCGGGAGGGCCTTCGAGCAGTACTTC. Protein: CASSLALSGRAFEQYF. The J gene is TRBJ2-7, the V gene TRBV11-2, with TRBD2 identical over 11 bases. Germline V gene lookup returns CDR1 SGHAT and CDR2 FQNNGV. This CDR3 is built from 16 residues. Unmatched junction bases numbered 8, after V lost 1 base and J lost 6 bases.